This T cell receptor beta chain was identified in a study of T-cell reconstitution after alpha-beta-depleted transplantation in children. Germline-derived CDR1 and CDR2 are LGHNA and YNFKEQ. The CDR3 loop spans 20 amino acids. V lost 0 bases to trimming and J lost 0 bases; unmatched junction nucleotides: 10. Unique molecular identifiers featured in how the TCRbeta library was prepared. TCRdb itself ran the PCR reads through MiXCR, one entry per CDR3 protein. The table lists 600,000 to 700,000 distinct CDR3 sequences, over 15% of them singletons. The rearrangement links TRBV4-2 to TRBJ1-3; 11 nucleotides align to TRBD1. The sample here was PBMCs from the stem cell graft donor, taken from the stem cell graft. The origin of this receptor is a human donor who donated a stem cell graft to a child with acute myeloid leukemia. In DNA form, the CDR3 reads TGTGCCAGCAGCCAAGAGGGTAGGGGGACAGGGGGGTTCTCTGGAAACACCATATATTTT. It yields the protein CASSQEGRGTGGFSGNTIYF.